This T cell receptor beta chain emerged from a study of cytomegalovirus exposure and HLA in healthy donors. Germline assignment: CDR1 SGHVS and CDR2 FQNEAQ. Trimming stripped 6 bases from V and 0 bases from J, with 12 bases between. The CDR3 runs 15 residues. It was with 60 Vbeta and 13 Jbeta primers that the PCR ran. Libraries were prepared by immunoSEQ multiplex PCR; TCRdb keeps only in-frame clonotypes and omits some of them. This table has 97,000 or so clones, about three quarters appearing once. The study's findings and limits: Both high specificity and high sensitivity reportedly marked the classifier's diagnosis of cytomegalovirus status. Data from an earlier analysis indicated that most TCR beta V segments were productive either about 87% or about 30% of the time. It was reported that TCR beta sequences correctly inferred the HLA-A and HLA-B alleles for most subjects.

On this clone itself: Antigen unknown. The CDR3 carries no conserved terminal phenylalanine or tryptophan, so it likely arises from a read error.

The sequence was collected from a middle-aged man in good health and CMV-seronegative. Sample: PBMCs. The chain carries TRBV7-8 and TRBJ1-3, with D possibly TRBD1 on 5 matching bases. CDR3: CASRLDIYSGNTIYL. DNA for the CDR3: TGTGCCAGCAGGTTGGACATTTACTCTGGAAACACCATATATCTT.